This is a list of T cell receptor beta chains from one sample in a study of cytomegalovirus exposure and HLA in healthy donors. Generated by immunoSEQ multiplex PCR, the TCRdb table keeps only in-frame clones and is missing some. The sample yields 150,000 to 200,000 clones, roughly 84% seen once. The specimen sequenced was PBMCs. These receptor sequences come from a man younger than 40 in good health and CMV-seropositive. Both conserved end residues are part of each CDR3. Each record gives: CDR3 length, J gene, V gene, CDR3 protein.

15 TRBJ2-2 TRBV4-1 CASSRWTGNTGELFF
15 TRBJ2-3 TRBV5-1 CASRPTSGGAGTQYF
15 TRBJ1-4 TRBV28 CASSSAGGEDEKLFF
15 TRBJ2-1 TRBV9 CASSVVDRGNPWQFF
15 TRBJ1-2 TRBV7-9 CASSSNRGGNYGYTF
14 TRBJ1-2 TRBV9 CASSPGTQNYGYTF
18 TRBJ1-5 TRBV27 CASSLRGRGFRSNQPQHF
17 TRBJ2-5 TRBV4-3 CASSQEGRGTYQETQYF
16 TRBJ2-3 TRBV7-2 CASSLVRGSGSDTQYF
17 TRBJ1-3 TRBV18 CASSRRDRIDSGNTIYF
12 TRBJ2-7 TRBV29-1 CSARTDSYEQYF
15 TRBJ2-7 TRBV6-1 CASSEALGQTYEQYF
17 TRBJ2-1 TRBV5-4 CASSPGLAGVPYNEQFF
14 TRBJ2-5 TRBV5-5 CASSFTSGRETQYF
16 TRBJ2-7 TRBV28 CASSPTSGRGGTEQYF
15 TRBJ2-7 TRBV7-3 CASSREGGLGYEQYF
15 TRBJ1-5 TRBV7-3 CASSLIGGRGQPQHF
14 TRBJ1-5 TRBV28 CASIPGQVNRPQHF
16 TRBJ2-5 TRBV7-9 CASSNYRVVYGETQYF
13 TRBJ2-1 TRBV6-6 CASSRDRYNEQFF
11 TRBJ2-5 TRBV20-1 CSQGYQETQYF
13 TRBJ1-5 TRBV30 CACDIDSNQPQHF
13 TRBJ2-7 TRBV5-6 CASGDSGNYEQYF
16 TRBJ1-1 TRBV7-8 CASSAGSQGRDTEAFF